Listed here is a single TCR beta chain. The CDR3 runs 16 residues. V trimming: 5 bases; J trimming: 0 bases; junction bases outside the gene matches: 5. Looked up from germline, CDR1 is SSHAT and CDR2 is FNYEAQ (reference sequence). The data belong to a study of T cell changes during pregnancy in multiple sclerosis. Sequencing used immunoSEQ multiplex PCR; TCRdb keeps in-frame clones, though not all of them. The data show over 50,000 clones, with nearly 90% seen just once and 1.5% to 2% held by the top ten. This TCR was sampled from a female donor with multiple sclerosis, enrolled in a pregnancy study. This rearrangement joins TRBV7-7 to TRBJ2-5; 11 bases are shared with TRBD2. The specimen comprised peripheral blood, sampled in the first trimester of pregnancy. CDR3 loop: CASSRSGLADQETQYF. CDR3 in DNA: TGTGCCAGCAGCCGATCGGGACTAGCGGACCAAGAGACCCAGTACTTC.